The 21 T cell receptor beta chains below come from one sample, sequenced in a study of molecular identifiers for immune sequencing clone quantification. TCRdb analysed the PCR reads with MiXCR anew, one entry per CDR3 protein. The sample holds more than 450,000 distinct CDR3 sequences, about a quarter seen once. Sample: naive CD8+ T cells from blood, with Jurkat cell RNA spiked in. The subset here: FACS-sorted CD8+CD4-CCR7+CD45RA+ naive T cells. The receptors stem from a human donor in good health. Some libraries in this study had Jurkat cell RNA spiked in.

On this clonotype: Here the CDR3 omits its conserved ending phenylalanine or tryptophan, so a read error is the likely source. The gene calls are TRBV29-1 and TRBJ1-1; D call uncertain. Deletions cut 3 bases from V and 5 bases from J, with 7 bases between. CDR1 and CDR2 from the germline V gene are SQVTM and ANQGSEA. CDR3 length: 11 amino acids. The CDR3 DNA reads TGCAGCGTTGATTTGGGGACTGAAGCTTTCCTT. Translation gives CSVDLGTEAFL.

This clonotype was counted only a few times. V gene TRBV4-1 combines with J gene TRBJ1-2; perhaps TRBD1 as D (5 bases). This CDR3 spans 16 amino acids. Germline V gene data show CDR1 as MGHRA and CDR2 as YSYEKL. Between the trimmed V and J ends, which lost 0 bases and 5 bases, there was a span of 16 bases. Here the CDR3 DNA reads TGCGCCAGCAGCCAAGAGATGGCAGGGCCCCTTTATGGCTACACCTTC. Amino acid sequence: CASSQEMAGPLYGYTF.

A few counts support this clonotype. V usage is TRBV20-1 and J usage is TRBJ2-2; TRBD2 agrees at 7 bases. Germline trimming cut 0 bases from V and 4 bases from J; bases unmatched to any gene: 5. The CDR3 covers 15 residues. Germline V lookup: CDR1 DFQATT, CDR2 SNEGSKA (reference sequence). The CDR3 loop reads CSARDRLAGTGELFF. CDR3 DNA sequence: TGCAGTGCTAGAGATCGACTAGCTGGCACCGGGGAGCTGTTTTTT.

CDR3 in DNA: TGTGCCCGCCGCTTAGCGCCCCCAGCTCCGCAGTATTTT. Amino acids: CARRLAPPAPQYF. The chain is built from TRBV7-9 and TRBJ2-3; maybe TRBD2 (5 bases). The CDR3 totals 13 residues. From germline, CDR1 is SEHNR and CDR2 FQNEAQ (reference sequence). V lost 11 bases and J 10 bases, leaving 22 bases between the germline ends. The entire variable domain, with the rest obtained from reference TRBV7-9 and TRBJ2-3, is as follows: DTGVSQNPRHKITKRGQNVTFRCDPISEHNRLYWYRQTLGQGPEFLTYFQNEAQLEKSRLLSDRFSAERPKGSFSTLEIQRTEQGDSAMYLCARRLAPPAPQYFGPGTRLTVL.

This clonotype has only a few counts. This chain's CDR3 is CASSIEDREVVPLHF. The CDR3 nucleotides read TGTGCCAGCAGCATCGAAGACAGGGAGGTGGTCCCCCTCCACTTT. J is TRBJ1-6 and V is TRBV21-1; TRBD1 is taken as the D call from the table, unchecked against the DNA. TRBV21-1 is listed as a pseudogene. This CDR3 is built from 15 residues.

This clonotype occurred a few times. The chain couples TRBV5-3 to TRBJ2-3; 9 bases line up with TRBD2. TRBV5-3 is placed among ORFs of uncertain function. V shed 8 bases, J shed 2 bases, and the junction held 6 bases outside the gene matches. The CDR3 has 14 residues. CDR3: CASRLADSTDTQYF. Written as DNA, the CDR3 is TGTGCCAGTAGACTAGCGGATTCCACAGATACGCAGTATTTT.

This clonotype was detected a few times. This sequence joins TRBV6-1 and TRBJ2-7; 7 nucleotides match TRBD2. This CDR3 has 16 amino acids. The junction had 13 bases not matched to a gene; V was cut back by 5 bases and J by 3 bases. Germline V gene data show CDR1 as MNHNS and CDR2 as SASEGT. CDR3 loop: CASSSRPTSSYYEQYF. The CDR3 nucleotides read TGTGCCAGCAGTTCCCGGCCGACTAGCAGCTACTACGAGCAGTACTTC.

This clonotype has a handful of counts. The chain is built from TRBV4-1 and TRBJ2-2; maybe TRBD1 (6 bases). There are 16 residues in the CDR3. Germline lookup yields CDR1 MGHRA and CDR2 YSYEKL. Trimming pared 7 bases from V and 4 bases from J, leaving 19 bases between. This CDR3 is CASTPRAGVSTGELFF. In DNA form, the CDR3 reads TGCGCCAGCACCCCAAGGGCAGGGGTCAGCACCGGGGAGCTGTTTTTT.

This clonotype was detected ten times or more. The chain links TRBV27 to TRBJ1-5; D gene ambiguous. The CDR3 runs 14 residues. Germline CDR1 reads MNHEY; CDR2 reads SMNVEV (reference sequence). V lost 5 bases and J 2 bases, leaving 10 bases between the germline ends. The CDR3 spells CASSPLTGNQPQHF. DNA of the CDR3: TGTGCCAGCAGTCCCCTTACGGGCAATCAGCCCCAGCATTTT.

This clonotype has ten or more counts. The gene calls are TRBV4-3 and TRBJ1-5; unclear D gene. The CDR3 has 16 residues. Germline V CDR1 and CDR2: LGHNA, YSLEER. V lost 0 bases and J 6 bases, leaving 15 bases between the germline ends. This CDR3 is CASSQDLRQGSQPQHF. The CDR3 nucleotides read TGCGCCAGCAGCCAAGACCTAAGACAAGGGAGTCAGCCCCAGCATTTT.

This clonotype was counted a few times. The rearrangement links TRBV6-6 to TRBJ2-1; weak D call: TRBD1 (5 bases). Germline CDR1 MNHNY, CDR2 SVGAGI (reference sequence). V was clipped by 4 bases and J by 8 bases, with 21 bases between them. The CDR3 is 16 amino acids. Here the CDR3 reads CASSSQGSPRVDEQFF. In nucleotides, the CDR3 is TGTGCCAGCAGTTCCCAGGGAAGCCCCCGTGTGGATGAGCAGTTCTTC.

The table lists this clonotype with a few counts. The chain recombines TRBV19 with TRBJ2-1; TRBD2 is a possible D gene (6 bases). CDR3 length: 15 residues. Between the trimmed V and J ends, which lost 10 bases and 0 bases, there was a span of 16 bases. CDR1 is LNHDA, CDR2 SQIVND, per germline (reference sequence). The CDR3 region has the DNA TGTGCCACCCGCTCTGGGACTCACTCCTACAATGAGCAGTTCTTC. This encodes CATRSGTHSYNEQFF.

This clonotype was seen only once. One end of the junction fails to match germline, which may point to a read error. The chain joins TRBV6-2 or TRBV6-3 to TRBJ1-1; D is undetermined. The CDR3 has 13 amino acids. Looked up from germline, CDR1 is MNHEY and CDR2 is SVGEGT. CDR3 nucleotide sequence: TGTGCCAGCAGTTACTATGTGAACGCTGAAGCTTTCTTT. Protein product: CASSYYVNAEAFF.

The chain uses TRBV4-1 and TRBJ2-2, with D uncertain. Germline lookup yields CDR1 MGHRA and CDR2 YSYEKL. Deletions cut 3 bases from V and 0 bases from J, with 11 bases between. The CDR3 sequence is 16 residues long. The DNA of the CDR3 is TGCGCCAGCAGCCACGTAGGACCGGCGAACACCGGGGAGCTGTTTTTT. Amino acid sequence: CASSHVGPANTGELFF.

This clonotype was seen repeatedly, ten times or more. The CDR3 is CASSPRLGVAADDIQYF. CDR3 coding DNA: TGTGCCAGCAGCCCCCGCTTGGGGGTCGCAGCAGATGACATTCAGTACTTC. The chain carries TRBV9 and TRBJ2-4; D tentatively fits TRBD1 or TRBD2 (5 bases each). The V end was cut by 4 bases, the J end by 8 bases, with 25 bases between. CDR3 size: 17 residues. The germline CDR1 and CDR2 sequences are SGDLS and YYNGEE.

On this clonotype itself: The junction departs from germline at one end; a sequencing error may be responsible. CDR3 sequence (DNA): TGCGCCGGCAGTCTCACGCCAACAGCTTTTTCTGAGGCTTTCTTT. Translating it yields CAGSLTPTAFSEAFF. The chain links TRBV4-1 to TRBJ1-1; D uncertain. The CDR3 covers 15 residues. CDR1 and CDR2 (germline): MGHRA, YSYEKL.

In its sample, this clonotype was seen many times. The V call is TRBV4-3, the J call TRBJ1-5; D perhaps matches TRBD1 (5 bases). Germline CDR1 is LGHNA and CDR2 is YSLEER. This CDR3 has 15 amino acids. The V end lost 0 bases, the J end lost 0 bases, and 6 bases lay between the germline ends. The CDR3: CASSQDRGSNQPQHF. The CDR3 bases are TGCGCCAGCAGCCAAGATAGGGGTAGCAATCAGCCCCAGCATTTT.

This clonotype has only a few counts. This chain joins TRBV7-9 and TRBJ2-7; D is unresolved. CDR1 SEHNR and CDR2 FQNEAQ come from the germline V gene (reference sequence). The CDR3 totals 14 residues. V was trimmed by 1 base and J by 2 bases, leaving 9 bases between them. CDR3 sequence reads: CASSLVRVPYEQYF. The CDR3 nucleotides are TGTGCCAGCAGCTTAGTTCGGGTGCCCTACGAGCAGTACTTC.

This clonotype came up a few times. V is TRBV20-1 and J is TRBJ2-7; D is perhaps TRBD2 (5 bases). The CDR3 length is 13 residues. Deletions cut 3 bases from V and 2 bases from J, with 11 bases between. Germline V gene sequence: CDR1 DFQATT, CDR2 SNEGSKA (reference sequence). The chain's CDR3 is CSARSGATYEQYF. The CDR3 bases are TGCAGTGCTAGGAGCGGTGCTACCTACGAGCAGTACTTC.

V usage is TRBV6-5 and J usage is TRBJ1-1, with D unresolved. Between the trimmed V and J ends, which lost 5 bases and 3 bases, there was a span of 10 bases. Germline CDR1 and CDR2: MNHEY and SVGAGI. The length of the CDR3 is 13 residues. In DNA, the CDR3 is TGTGCCAGCAGTCCCGCGGGTGACACTGAAGCTTTCTTT. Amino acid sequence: CASSPAGDTEAFF.

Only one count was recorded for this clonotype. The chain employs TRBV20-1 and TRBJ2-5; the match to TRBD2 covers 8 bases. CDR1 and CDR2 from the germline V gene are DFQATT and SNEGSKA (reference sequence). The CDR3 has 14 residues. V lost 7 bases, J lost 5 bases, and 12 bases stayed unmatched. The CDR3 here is CSGGGAGVGETQYF. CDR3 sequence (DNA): TGCAGTGGGGGGGGAGCGGGAGTGGGTGAGACCCAGTACTTC.